The 19 T cell receptor beta chains given below trace back to one sample, sequenced in a study of blood T cell repertoires in COVID-19. Clones were sequenced by immunoSEQ multiplex PCR, and TCRdb holds only the in-frame ones, with some missing. The sample records 100,000 to 130,000 clones, roughly 90% being singletons. Material for sequencing was peripheral blood. These receptors were obtained from a man in his forties or fifties with active or convalescent COVID-19.

The V call is TRBV19, the J call TRBJ2-1; TRBD2 matches at 11 bases. This CDR3 comprises 14 residues. The germline V gene encodes CDR1 LNHDA and CDR2 SQIVND (reference sequence). Germline trimming cut 5 bases from V and 9 bases from J; bases unmatched to any gene: 6. DNA for the CDR3: TGTGCCAGTAGTGGGCGACTAGCGGGGACTGAGCAGTTCTTC. Protein product: CASSGRLAGTEQFF.

The gene calls are TRBV28 and TRBJ2-7; the D is unclear. The CDR3 is 13 residues long. Trimming removed 5 bases at V and 2 bases at J, with 10 bases between. Germline-derived CDR1 and CDR2 are MDHEN and SYDVKM. The CDR3, as DNA: TGTGCCAGCAGTCGCCAGGTCACCTACGAGCAGTACTTC. Translated, it gives CASSRQVTYEQYF.

J is TRBJ2-7 and V is TRBV7-8, with D uncertain. V lost 1 base, J lost 7 bases, and 23 bases lay in between. The CDR3 is made up of 17 amino acids. Germline loops: CDR1 SGHVS, CDR2 FQNEAQ. This CDR3 is CASSLGAMLGRFREQYF. CDR3 nucleotides: TGTGCCAGCAGCTTAGGAGCCATGTTGGGCAGGTTTCGAGAGCAGTACTTC. Together with reference TRBV7-8 and TRBJ2-7, the CDR3 gives the full variable domain: GAGVSQSPRYKVAKRGQDVALRCDPISGHVSLFWYQQALGQGPEFLTYFQNEAQLDKSGLPSDRFFAERPEGSVSTLKIQRTQQEDSAVYLCASSLGAMLGRFREQYFGPGTRLTVT.

This chain joins TRBV18 and TRBJ1-2; 10 bases align to TRBD1. CDR3 length: 15 amino acids. J was trimmed by 2 bases and V by 5 bases; bases with no gene match: 5. Germline assignment: CDR1 KGHSH and CDR2 LQKENI. CDR3 coding DNA: TGTGCCAGCTCAGGACAGGGGGAGCGGAACTATGGCTACACCTTC. This codes for CASSGQGERNYGYTF.

The CDR3 loop reads CASSLGDRKSPLHF. In nucleotides, the CDR3 is TGTGCCAGCAGTTTAGGGGACAGGAAATCACCCCTCCACTTT. This chain links TRBV28 with TRBJ1-6, with TRBD1 identical over 8 bases. CDR1 and CDR2 from the germline V gene are MDHEN and SYDVKM. CDR3 size: 14 residues. The J segment lost 10 bases and the V segment lost 2 bases, leaving 4 bases of the junction unmatched.

This sequence joins TRBV18 and TRBJ2-7, with D possibly matching TRBD1 (6 bases). CDR1 and CDR2 from the germline V gene are KGHSH and LQKENI. This CDR3 contains 13 residues. V was clipped by 3 bases and J by 6 bases, with 12 bases between them. CDR3 sequence reads: CASSPLGHPEQYF. CDR3 bases: TGTGCCAGCTCACCTCTGGGACATCCCGAGCAGTACTTC.

The chain carries TRBV28 and TRBJ1-5, with D hard to call. The CDR3 totals 16 residues. Between the trimmed V and J ends, which lost 5 bases and 5 bases, there was a span of 19 bases. Germline V gene sequence: CDR1 MDHEN, CDR2 SYDVKM. The CDR3: CASSPPTTFPDQPQHF. The CDR3 bases are TGTGCCAGCAGTCCACCAACGACATTCCCAGATCAGCCCCAGCATTTT.

The chain combines TRBV12-5 with TRBJ2-1; TRBD2 agrees at 7 bases. Germline V lookup: CDR1 LGHNT, CDR2 FRNRAP. The CDR3 is made up of 14 amino acids. V lost 4 bases and J lost 6; bases outside the gene matches: 6. The DNA of the CDR3 is TGTGCTAGTGGTTCCCTGACTAGCTCCAATGAGCAGTTCTTC. This encodes CASGSLTSSNEQFF. Combining the CDR3 with reference TRBV12-5 and TRBJ2-1 gives the whole variable domain DARVTQTPRHKVTEMGQEVTMRCQPILGHNTVFWYRQTMMQGLELLAYFRNRAPLDDSGMPKDRFSAEMPDATLATLKIQPSEPRDSAVYFCASGSLTSSNEQFFGPGTRLTVL.

V usage is TRBV11-2 and J usage is TRBJ1-3; 7 bases align to TRBD1. V shed 1 base, J shed 6 bases, and the junction held 3 bases outside the gene matches. The CDR3 sequence is 14 residues long. CDR1 is SGHAT, CDR2 FQNNGV, per germline. CDR3 residues: CASSLAGGQNTIYF. CDR3 nucleotide sequence: TGTGCCAGCAGCTTAGCAGGGGGTCAAAACACCATATATTTT.

The J gene is TRBJ2-5, the V gene TRBV6-5, with D maybe TRBD1 (6 bases). The CDR3 is made up of 15 amino acids. Germline CDR1 and CDR2: MNHEY and SVGAGI. The V gene lost 7 bases and the J gene lost 4 bases, with 19 bases spanning the gap. The CDR3 nucleotides are TGTGCCAGCACTACCATCATGGGGACAAGAGAGACCCAGTACTTC. It codes for CASTTIMGTRETQYF.

V is TRBV6-1 and J is TRBJ1-1; D is undetermined. V shed 0 bases and J shed 7 bases, with 6 bases lying between them. The germline V gene has CDR1 MNHNS and CDR2 SASEGT. The CDR3 totals 12 residues. As DNA, the CDR3 is TGTGCCAGCAGTGAAGCGGGCAGTGAAGCTTTCTTT. This encodes CASSEAGSEAFF.

This clone was found once. J is TRBJ1-1 and V is TRBV19; TRBD1 might be the D (5 bases). There are 16 residues in the CDR3. Trimming left V 4 bases short and J 1 base short, with 16 bases between. Germline V gene data show CDR1 as LNHDA and CDR2 as SQIVND (reference sequence). The CDR3 nucleotides read TGTGCCAGTAGTACCTACATGACAGACTCGAACACTGAAGCTTTCTTT. Translation: CASSTYMTDSNTEAFF.

V and J are TRBV6-2 or TRBV6-3 and TRBJ2-2; no clear D. The V end lost 2 bases, the J end lost 7 bases, and 11 bases lay between the germline ends. The CDR3 has 14 residues. Germline V gene data show CDR1 as MNHEY and CDR2 as SVGEGT. The chain's CDR3 is CASSYGPQVGELFF. CDR3 DNA: TGTGCCAGCAGTTACGGCCCCCAGGTCGGGGAGCTGTTTTTT.

The chain employs TRBV18 and TRBJ1-1, with D maybe TRBD1 (6 bases). Germline loops: CDR1 KGHSH, CDR2 LQKENI. This CDR3 has 14 residues. Trimming stripped 5 bases from V and 1 base from J, with 11 bases between. The CDR3 loop reads CASSSRQENTEAFF. CDR3 sequence (DNA): TGTGCCAGCTCATCCCGACAGGAGAACACTGAAGCTTTCTTT.

The chain joins TRBV5-1 to TRBJ1-1, with D perhaps matching TRBD1 (5 bases). Germline V CDR1 and CDR2: SGHRS, YFSETQ. The V and J ends lost 0 bases and 4 bases respectively, with 16 bases between them. The CDR3 is 16 amino acids. The CDR3: CASSLASGGRGTEAFF. Written as DNA, the CDR3 is TGCGCCAGCAGCTTGGCGTCCGGGGGACGGGGCACTGAAGCTTTCTTT.

The chain joins TRBV19 to TRBJ1-4; possibly TRBD1 for D (6 bases). The V end was cut by 5 bases, the J end by 5 bases, with 12 bases between. Germline lookup yields CDR1 LNHDA and CDR2 SQIVND (reference sequence). The CDR3 is 14 residues long. The chain's CDR3 is CASSPGTMNEKLFF. The CDR3, as DNA: TGTGCCAGTAGTCCCGGGACAATGAATGAAAAACTGTTTTTT.

The V and J genes are TRBV19 and TRBJ1-2; D gene uncertain. V dropped 6 bases and J dropped 7 bases, with 15 bases sitting between them. CDR1 and CDR2 from the germline V gene are LNHDA and SQIVND (reference sequence). The CDR3 spans 13 residues. CDR3 loop: CASSHTGSGGYTF. DNA of the CDR3: TGTGCCAGTAGCCACACGGGGAGTGGTGGCTACACCTTC.

The genes are TRBV18 and TRBJ1-1; 8 nucleotides match TRBD1. The CDR3 contains 15 residues. V shed 6 bases and J 7 bases; nucleotides not matched to a gene: 13. Germline V gene sequence: CDR1 KGHSH, CDR2 LQKENI. CDR3 DNA sequence: TGTGCCAGCTCTCAGTCTCGGACAGGGTCAATTGAAGCTTTCTTT. This gives the protein CASSQSRTGSIEAFF.

The chain carries TRBV12-5 and TRBJ2-3; perhaps TRBD2 as D (6 bases). The CDR3 spans 11 residues. V lost 7 bases and J 14 bases, leaving 16 bases between the germline ends. Germline assignment: CDR1 LGHNT and CDR2 FRNRAP. The CDR3 protein is CASAEAGPPYF. As DNA, the CDR3 is TGTGCTAGTGCCGAAGCGGGCCCGCCGTATTTT.